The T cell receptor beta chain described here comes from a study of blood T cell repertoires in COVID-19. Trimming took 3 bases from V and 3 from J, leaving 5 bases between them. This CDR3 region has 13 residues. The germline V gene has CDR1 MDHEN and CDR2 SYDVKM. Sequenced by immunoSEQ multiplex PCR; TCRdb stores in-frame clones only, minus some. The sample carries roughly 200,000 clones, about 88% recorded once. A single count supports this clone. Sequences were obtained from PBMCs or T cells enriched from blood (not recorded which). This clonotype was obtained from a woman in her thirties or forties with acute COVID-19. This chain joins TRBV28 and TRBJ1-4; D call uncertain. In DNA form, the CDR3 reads TGTGCCAGCAGTTTTCTATCTAATGAAAAACTGTTTTTT. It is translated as CASSFLSNEKLFF.